This TCR beta chain was identified in a study of response to subunit inactivated influenza vaccine. Trimming left V 4 bases short and J 0 bases short, with 11 bases between. This CDR3 spans 15 amino acids. Per the germline V gene, CDR1 is LGHDT and CDR2 is YNNKEL (reference sequence). TCRdb analysed the RT-PCR reads with MiXCR anew, one entry per CDR3 protein. Of about 500,000 distinct CDR3 sequences in the sample, under 8.5% were seen once. The clonotype originates from a man between 50 and 69 years old who received an inactivated influenza vaccine. The V call is TRBV3-1, the J call TRBJ2-3; D is undetermined. This specimen was PBMCs from blood, taken less than 30 months after vaccination. The CDR3 coding sequence is TGTGCCAGCAGCCCCAGTTTCTCCAGCACAGATACGCAGTATTTT. It encodes CASSPSFSSTDTQYF.